The next 24 T cell receptor beta chains were all read from a single sample in a study of blood T cells in healthy people across ages. The second PCR ran roughly 6 to 12 cycles with a sample-barcoded 5' primer and J-beta primers. TCRdb re-derived calls from the 5' RACE reads in MiXCR, one entry per CDR3 protein. Among 540,000 or so distinct CDR3 sequences, about 25% were seen once, and the ten largest hold approximately 8.7%. This same sample was also taken into another study, of T cells of mothers and their children.

Sequencing used blood. All receptors come from a boy younger than 18 in good health.

The chain joins TRBV28 to TRBJ2-7, with TRBD1 matching 9 bases. V was clipped by 4 bases and J by 1 base; unmatched bases: 8. The CDR3 runs 16 residues. Germline V lookup: CDR1 MDHEN, CDR2 SYDVKM. The CDR3 loop is CASSSWTGESSYEQYF. In DNA, the CDR3 is TGTGCCAGCAGTTCCTGGACAGGGGAATCTTCCTACGAGCAGTACTTC.

The chain recombines TRBV20-1 with TRBJ2-5, with no clear D. Germline V gene lookup returns CDR1 DFQATT and CDR2 SNEGSKA (reference sequence). The length of the CDR3 is 13 residues. With 7 bases removed from V and 7 bases from J, the gap between germline ends came to 19 bases. CDR3 amino acids: CSVYRSGPPTQYF. As DNA, the CDR3 is TGCAGTGTCTATAGGTCTGGTCCGCCGACCCAGTACTTC.

This clonotype has at least ten counts. The chain carries TRBV4-3 and TRBJ1-2, with no clear D. Germline assignment: CDR1 LGHNA and CDR2 YSLEER. The CDR3 runs 15 residues. V was shortened by 1 base and J by 0 bases, with 9 bases between the two germline ends. CDR3 DNA: TGCGCCAGCAGCCAAGCTCAGGCTACTAACTATGGCTACACCTTC. Encoded protein: CASSQAQATNYGYTF.

The genes are TRBV6-6 and TRBJ2-5; maybe TRBD1 (7 bases). The V gene's germline CDR1 is MNHNY and CDR2 SVGAGI (reference sequence). With 2 bases removed from V and 1 base from J, the gap between germline ends came to 11 bases. CDR3 size: 15 residues. CDR3 amino acids: CASSYGGTAQETQYF. CDR3 coding DNA: TGTGCCAGCAGTTACGGGGGGACAGCCCAAGAGACCCAGTACTTC.

The rearrangement uses TRBV27 and TRBJ2-7, with TRBD2 identical over 14 bases. CDR1 is MNHEY and CDR2 is SMNVEV in the germline V gene (reference sequence). V dropped 2 bases and J dropped 4; count of bases not matched to a gene: 4. This CDR3 has 16 residues. This chain's CDR3 is CASSLATSGRGYEQYF. CDR3 in DNA: TGTGCCAGCAGTTTAGCGACTAGCGGGAGGGGATACGAGCAGTACTTC.

This clonotype was counted only a few times. This chain links TRBV5-5 with TRBJ2-5; TRBD2 agrees at 16 bases. The J call could be wrong; TRBJ2-1 is a better fit for the DNA end. Per germline, CDR1 SGHKS and CDR2 YYEKEE (reference sequence). The CDR3 runs to 18 residues. The CDR3 region is CASSHAQGTSGGADEQFF. CDR3 coding DNA: TGTGCCAGCAGCCACGCGCAGGGGACTAGCGGGGGGGCCGATGAGCAGTTCTTC.

The chain couples TRBV29-1 to TRBJ1-1, with 8 nucleotides matching TRBD1. In germline, CDR1 is SQVTM, CDR2 ANQGSEA. V lost 3 bases and J lost 1; bases outside the gene matches: 7. The CDR3 sequence is 15 residues long. The CDR3 nucleotides read TGCAGCGTTGATTTGACAGGGGACCCGAACACTGAAGCTTTCTTT. Its translation: CSVDLTGDPNTEAFF.

This clonotype was found many times. This chain connects TRBV27 to TRBJ2-7; maybe TRBD2 (5 bases). Trimming removed 3 bases at V and 6 bases at J, with 9 bases between. This CDR3 contains 12 residues. Germline CDR1 reads MNHEY; CDR2 reads SMNVEV (reference sequence). This chain's CDR3 is CASSFVGSEQYF. The CDR3 bases are TGTGCCAGCAGTTTTGTGGGGAGCGAGCAGTACTTC.

This clonotype appeared a few times. The J gene is TRBJ2-2, the V gene TRBV10-2; 8 bases agree with TRBD2. CDR1 is WSHSY, CDR2 SAAADI, per germline. V was pared by 9 bases and J by 1 base, with 10 bases of the junction left unmatched. CDR3 length: 16 amino acids. The CDR3 DNA is TGCGCCAGTACCCTTCAAGCGGGGGAGAACACCGGGGAGCTGTTTTTT. Encoded protein: CASTLQAGENTGELFF.

This clonotype was recorded many times. The J gene is TRBJ2-7, the V gene TRBV6-2 or TRBV6-3; tentative D call: TRBD2 (6 bases). From germline, CDR1 is MNHEY and CDR2 SVGEGT. This CDR3 has 14 amino acids. V was clipped by 0 bases and J by 0 bases, with 6 bases between them. The CDR3, as DNA: TGTGCCAGCAGTTACTCGACTAGCTCCTACGAGCAGTACTTC. Amino acids: CASSYSTSSYEQYF.

This clonotype was counted between two and nine times. The rearrangement uses TRBV6-5 and TRBJ2-3; TRBD2 agrees at 7 bases. CDR3 length: 14 residues. Germline CDR1 reads MNHEY; CDR2 reads SVGAGI. V shed 7 bases, J shed 3 bases, and the junction held 7 bases outside the gene matches. CDR3 bases: TGTGCCAGCAAGGCCGGGAGGATGACAGATACGCAGTATTTT. Its protein is CASKAGRMTDTQYF.

The chain employs TRBV24-1 and TRBJ2-7; possibly TRBD2 for D (7 bases). The CDR3 totals 14 residues. The germline gives CDR1 KGHDR, CDR2 SFDVKD. Deletions cut 5 bases from V and 3 bases from J, with 13 bases between. CDR3 coding DNA: TGTGCCACCAGTGGTCCGGGGGGCAGCTACGAGCAGTACTTC. Protein: CATSGPGGSYEQYF.

The gene calls are TRBV6-6 and TRBJ2-5; D not certain. The end of the DNA fits TRBJ2-1 better, so the J call may be wrong. The CDR3 spans 15 residues. Germline V gene sequence: CDR1 MNHNY, CDR2 SVGAGI (reference sequence). The DNA for the CDR3 is TGTGCCAGCTGGACGATGGCTGAACCCTACAATGAGCAGTTCTTC. Amino acids: CASWTMAEPYNEQFF.

This chain uses TRBV11-2 with TRBJ2-7; a possible D gene is TRBD2 (6 bases). V lost 2 bases and J lost 3, with 11 bases in between. The CDR3 consists of 14 residues. Germline CDR1 reads SGHAT; CDR2 reads FQNNGV. CDR3 residues: CASSLLGSGYEQYF. CDR3 in DNA: TGTGCCAGCAGCTTACTCGGGAGCGGCTACGAGCAGTACTTC.

The rearrangement uses TRBV7-4 and TRBJ2-1; no definite D call. Germline V gene sequence: CDR1 SGHVT, CDR2 SQSDAQ. CDR3 size: 14 residues. Trimming took off 4 bases at V and 2 bases at J, with 9 bases between the two ends. The CDR3 spells CASSYPVPYNEQFF. DNA of the CDR3: TGTGCCAGCAGCTACCCGGTTCCCTACAATGAGCAGTTCTTC.

On this clonotype: Mismatch with germline at one junction end may stem from a read error. The chain joins TRBV4-3 to TRBJ2-3, with 11 nucleotides matching TRBD2. CDR3 size: 17 residues. Looked up from germline, CDR1 is LGHNA and CDR2 is YSLEER. The chain's CDR3 is CAGSQGTSGGATDTQYF. DNA of the CDR3: TGCGCCGGCAGCCAAGGTACTAGCGGGGGTGCCACAGATACGCAGTATTTT.

This clonotype was counted once. The J gene is TRBJ1-1, the V gene TRBV3-1; D ambiguous. Trimming took off 1 base at V and 1 base at J, with 10 bases between the two ends. Germline CDR1 reads LGHDT; CDR2 reads YNNKEL (reference sequence). The CDR3 is 15 residues long. CDR3 nucleotides: TGTGCCAGCAGCCAAGGGGGTGCCAAGAACACTGAAGCTTTCTTT. Its protein product is CASSQGGAKNTEAFF.

The J gene is TRBJ2-7, the V gene TRBV4-3; 9 bases are shared with TRBD2. The CDR3 contains 16 residues. Trimming at V came to 0 bases and at J to 4 bases, leaving 7 bases not matched to a gene. Per the germline V gene, CDR1 is LGHNA and CDR2 is YSLEER. As DNA, the CDR3 is TGCGCCAGCAGCCAAGATTTCGATAGCGGGAGATACGAGCAGTACTTC. Its translation: CASSQDFDSGRYEQYF.

The V call is TRBV11-2, the J call TRBJ2-5; TRBD2 aligns across 7 bases. The J call may not be correct, given that the DNA end is closer to TRBJ2-1. CDR1 is SGHAT, CDR2 FQNNGV, per germline. The CDR3 consists of 16 residues. The CDR3 is CASSLMAGDSYNEQFF. The CDR3 coding sequence is TGTGCCAGCAGCTTAATGGCGGGGGACTCCTACAATGAGCAGTTCTTC.

Concerning this clonotype: Compared with germline, one end of the junction differs, possibly owing to a read error. The chain couples TRBV9 to TRBJ2-3; 8 bases are shared with TRBD2. CDR1 is SGDLS, CDR2 YYNGEE, per germline. This CDR3 is built from 17 residues. CDR3 nucleotide sequence: TGTGCCGGCAGTGTAGCTATAGCGGGGTCTAGCACAGATACGCAGTATTTT. Translation: CAGSVAIAGSSTDTQYF.

This clonotype was seen many times. The rearrangement uses TRBV2 and TRBJ1-2, with D perhaps matching TRBD1 (5 bases). CDR3 size: 15 residues. With 2 bases removed from V and 10 bases from J, the gap between germline ends came to 20 bases. The germline CDR1 and CDR2 sequences are SNHLY and FYNNEI. CDR3 DNA sequence: TGTGCCAGCAGTGAATATCCGGCCAGCCTAGGGGTCTACACCTTC. Its protein is CASSEYPASLGVYTF.

This clonotype has more than one count but fewer than ten. The V call is TRBV4-3, the J call TRBJ2-7; 7 bases are a match to TRBD1. Germline V CDR1 and CDR2: LGHNA, YSLEER. The CDR3 runs to 14 residues. Trimming at V came to 4 bases and at J to 2 bases, leaving 5 bases not matched to a gene. Here the CDR3 DNA reads TGCGCCAGCAGCCGCGACAGGGTCACCTACGAGCAGTACTTC. Amino acids: CASSRDRVTYEQYF.

CDR3 sequence reads: CASREQGAYEQYF. The CDR3 DNA reads TGTGCCAGCAGAGAACAGGGGGCGTACGAGCAGTACTTC. This chain connects TRBV25-1 to TRBJ2-7; 9 bases agree with TRBD1. The V gene's germline CDR1 is MGHDK and CDR2 SYGVNS. This CDR3 contains 13 residues. J was trimmed by 4 bases and V by 6 bases; bases with no gene match: 4.

The genes are TRBV5-1 and TRBJ2-1; 8 positions match TRBD2. In germline, CDR1 is SGHRS, CDR2 YFSETQ. There are 16 residues in the CDR3. V trimming: 6 bases; J trimming: 12 bases; junction bases outside the gene matches: 20. This CDR3 is CASKLGNSEREWRQFF. Here the CDR3 DNA reads TGCGCCAGCAAGCTTGGCAATTCGGAGCGGGAGTGGAGGCAGTTCTTC.